Each of the 19 T cell receptor beta chains below was sequenced from the same sample in a study of T-cell memory formation after mild COVID-19. TCRdb re-called the 5' RACE reads with MiXCR, one entry per CDR3 protein. The table includes tens of thousands of distinct CDR3 sequences, 9% to 15% detected once. What was sequenced was PBMCs or a T cell subset sorted from them (not recorded which). Source of these receptors: a young man who had mild COVID-19 (a few samples of this study predate the infection). Cell type and time point are not known.

At least ten counts were recorded for this clonotype. The chain couples TRBV7-9 to TRBJ2-2; D is ambiguous. With 8 bases removed from V and 1 base from J, the gap between germline ends came to 8 bases. Per the germline V gene, CDR1 is SEHNR and CDR2 is FQNEAQ (reference sequence). The CDR3 spans 13 residues. Written as DNA, the CDR3 is TGTGCCAGCGGTGCAGGGAACACCGGGGAGCTGTTTTTT. Residues: CASGAGNTGELFF.

Concerning this clonotype itself: This may arise from a read error, as a much more abundant clone is one base away. The chain carries TRBV5-1 and TRBJ1-6; TRBD1 aligns across 7 bases. Germline V gene lookup returns CDR1 SGHRS and CDR2 YFSETQ. The CDR3 extends over 14 amino acids. This chain's CDR3 is CARSFDREYSPLHF. The CDR3 coding sequence is TGCGCCAGAAGCTTCGACAGGGAGTACTCACCCCTCCACTTT.

This clonotype was counted ten times or more. V is TRBV7-2 and J is TRBJ2-3; D ambiguous. This CDR3 comprises 16 residues. V lost 2 bases and J 1 base, leaving 13 bases between the germline ends. Germline V gene sequence: CDR1 SGHTA, CDR2 FQGNSA. CDR3 protein: CASSLNRAGGTDTQYF. CDR3 in DNA: TGTGCCAGCAGCTTAAACCGGGCCGGAGGCACAGATACGCAGTATTTT.

This clonotype came up a few times. CDR3 sequence: CSAFQAGGPSDTQYF. CDR3 DNA sequence: TGCAGCGCGTTTCAAGCGGGGGGGCCCTCAGATACGCAGTATTTT. J is TRBJ2-3 and V is TRBV20-1; 10 bases agree with TRBD2. The CDR3 sequence is 15 residues long. Germline assignment: CDR1 DFQATT and CDR2 SNEGSKA (reference sequence).

This clonotype was seen more than once but under ten times. This clone may be a read error of a much larger clone one base away. CDR3 amino acids: CSARESGGLGYTF. The CDR3 DNA follows: TGCAGTGCTAGAGAGTCCGGGGGCCTCGGCTACACCTTC. The chain joins TRBV20-1 to TRBJ1-2; weak D call: TRBD1 (6 bases). From germline, CDR1 is DFQATT and CDR2 SNEGSKA (reference sequence). Trimming shortened V by 0 bases and J by 8 bases, and 13 bases separated the two germline ends. CDR3 length: 13 amino acids.

This clonotype was found many times. V is TRBV7-8 and J is TRBJ1-6; no reliable D call. Germline V gene data show CDR1 as SGHVS and CDR2 as FQNEAQ. Trimming took off 1 base at V and 5 bases at J, with 6 bases between the two ends. The CDR3 runs to 14 residues. The CDR3 protein is CASSLVGNNSPLHF. In DNA form, the CDR3 reads TGTGCCAGCAGCTTAGTAGGAAATAATTCACCCCTCCACTTT. Filled out from reference TRBV7-8 and TRBJ1-6, the complete variable domain reads GAGVSQSPRYKVAKRGQDVALRCDPISGHVSLFWYQQALGQGPEFLTYFQNEAQLDKSGLPSDRFFAERPEGSVSTLKIQRTQQEDSAVYLCASSLVGNNSPLHFGNGTRLTVT.

This clonotype has at least ten counts. The chain employs TRBV27 and TRBJ1-2; D is perhaps TRBD1 (6 bases). Trimming took off 4 bases at V and 6 bases at J, with 12 bases between the two ends. Germline CDR1 is MNHEY and CDR2 is SMNVEV (reference sequence). The CDR3 totals 13 residues. The CDR3 coding sequence is TGTGCCAGCAGTTCCACAGGGACCCATGGCTACACCTTC. Translated, it gives CASSSTGTHGYTF.

This clonotype was detected only a few times. In nucleotides, the CDR3 is TGTGCCAGCAGCGTAGGAAGGGGGCACGTTGGAGAGACCCAGTACTTC. Residues: CASSVGRGHVGETQYF. J is TRBJ2-5 and V is TRBV9, with 7 bases that match TRBD1. The germline V gene has CDR1 SGDLS and CDR2 YYNGEE. V trimming: 0 bases; J trimming: 4 bases; junction bases outside the gene matches: 9. This CDR3 comprises 16 residues.

This clonotype was observed many times. V and J are TRBV6-5 and TRBJ2-5, with D possibly being TRBD2 (6 bases). Germline V gene sequence: CDR1 MNHEY, CDR2 SVGAGI. V lost 2 bases and J 7 bases, leaving 14 bases between the germline ends. The length of the CDR3 is 14 residues. This chain's CDR3 is CASSYVGTGGTQYF. The DNA for the CDR3 is TGTGCCAGCAGTTACGTGGGAACCGGGGGGACCCAGTACTTC.

The sample holds many counts of this clonotype. This chain links TRBV4-2 with TRBJ2-3, with D possibly TRBD2 on 5 matching bases. CDR3 length: 16 residues. With 6 bases removed from V and 1 base from J, the gap between germline ends came to 17 bases. The V gene's germline CDR1 is LGHNA and CDR2 YNFKEQ. CDR3 loop: CASRTIGVPGTDTQYF. CDR3 DNA sequence: TGTGCCAGCAGGACAATCGGGGTACCTGGCACAGATACGCAGTATTTT.

V usage is TRBV7-9 and J usage is TRBJ2-5; 12 nucleotides agree with TRBD1. Unmatched junction bases numbered 11, after V lost 7 bases and J lost 5 bases. Germline CDR1 and CDR2: SEHNR and FQNEAQ (reference sequence). CDR3 size: 16 residues. The CDR3 protein is CASTLGDRGRRETQYF. As DNA, the CDR3 is TGTGCCAGCACTTTAGGGGACAGGGGGCGCCGGGAGACCCAGTACTTC.

Only a few counts were recorded for this clonotype. The J gene is TRBJ2-3, the V gene TRBV6-5; 10 nucleotides agree with TRBD2. This CDR3 spans 17 amino acids. Germline loops: CDR1 MNHEY, CDR2 SVGAGI. J was trimmed by 2 bases and V by 6 bases; bases with no gene match: 11. This chain's CDR3 is CASSQVVAGGPTDTQYF. The CDR3 bases are TGTGCCAGCAGCCAGGTGGTAGCGGGGGGACCCACAGATACGCAGTATTTT.

The chain combines TRBV4-2 with TRBJ1-2, with a tentative D call TRBD1 (5 bases). The CDR3 consists of 19 residues. CDR1 is LGHNA and CDR2 is YNFKEQ in the germline V gene. The V gene lost 4 bases and the J gene lost 1 base, with 25 bases spanning the gap. The CDR3 DNA follows: TGTGCCAGCAGCCCCAGTACGAGGGGAACGAGCAAGATTAACTATGGCTACACCTTC. It encodes CASSPSTRGTSKINYGYTF.

The chain combines TRBV6-1 with TRBJ2-5; tentative D call: TRBD1 (6 bases). The CDR3 contains 13 residues. Trimming stripped 6 bases from V and 2 bases from J, with 10 bases between. Per germline, CDR1 MNHNS and CDR2 SASEGT. CDR3 coding DNA: TGTGCCAGCAGAGCCGGGACACAAGAGACCCAGTACTTC. Protein sequence: CASRAGTQETQYF.

This clonotype was observed at least ten times. The V and J genes are TRBV7-9 and TRBJ2-7, with a weak D call TRBD1 (6 bases). Trimming cost V 4 bases and J 1 base, with 17 bases left between them. The CDR3 has 16 residues. CDR1 and CDR2 from the germline V gene are SEHNR and FQNEAQ (reference sequence). For the CDR3, the DNA is TGTGCCAGCAGCTCTTCCCCGGGACACCTATCCTACGAGCAGTACTTC. Protein product: CASSSSPGHLSYEQYF.

The sample holds a few counts of this clonotype. J is TRBJ1-1 and V is TRBV5-1; weak D call: TRBD1 (5 bases). Trimming stripped 6 bases from V and 1 base from J, with 10 bases between. The CDR3 totals 13 residues. The germline CDR1 and CDR2 sequences are SGHRS and YFSETQ. Written as DNA, the CDR3 is TGCGCCAGCACCAGGGAGAGGAACACTGAAGCTTTCTTT. As protein: CASTRERNTEAFF.

The chain couples TRBV2 to TRBJ2-2; no firm D call. V was cut by 7 bases and J by 4 bases, with 10 bases left in between. The CDR3 spans 13 residues. Germline CDR1 SNHLY, CDR2 FYNNEI. Written as DNA, the CDR3 is TGTGCCAGCACTGTCCGGATCACCGGGGAGCTGTTTTTT. Its translation is CASTVRITGELFF.

The chain links TRBV4-1 to TRBJ2-2, with TRBD2 as a possible D gene (7 bases). The V end lost 0 bases, the J end lost 2 bases, and 13 bases lay between the germline ends. This CDR3 is 17 amino acids long. Germline V gives CDR1 MGHRA, CDR2 YSYEKL. CDR3 DNA sequence: TGCGCCAGCAGCCAAGATAACGGGGGGACAAACACCGGGGAGCTGTTTTTT. Its protein product is CASSQDNGGTNTGELFF.

V usage is TRBV7-9 and J usage is TRBJ1-2; D remains unclear. The CDR3 runs 13 residues. Trimming shortened V by 3 bases and J by 8 bases, and 13 bases separated the two germline ends. Germline V gene sequence: CDR1 SEHNR, CDR2 FQNEAQ (reference sequence). The CDR3, as DNA: TGTGCCAGCAGCTTTTACAGAGAGGAGGGCTACACCTTC. This codes for CASSFYREEGYTF.